One TCR beta chain is described in this entry. No antigen is known for it. The data are from a study of high-grade serous ovarian cancer treatment subgroups. Study outcomes and limitations: The analyses considered CDR3 and ignored CDR1 and CDR2.

This CDR3 has 14 residues. V was clipped by 2 bases and J by 8 bases, with 15 bases between them. Repertoires were generated with immunoSEQ multiplex PCR, while TCRdb's copy carries only in-frame clones and drops some. Counted here are around 8,000 clones, about 62% occurring once; the ten biggest clones make up around 5%. Tumor tissue was taken before any definitive surgery or chemotherapy was given. The sequencing input was tumor tissue. This chain links TRBV6-7 with TRBJ1-2, with a possible D match to TRBD1 (5 bases). TRBV6-7 falls under the ORF class, with uncertain function. The clonotype originates from a human donor with high-grade serous ovarian cancer. The CDR3 protein is CASSYAAGRIGYTF. The CDR3 DNA reads TGTGCCAGCAGTTACGCAGCAGGGCGAATCGGCTACACCTTC.